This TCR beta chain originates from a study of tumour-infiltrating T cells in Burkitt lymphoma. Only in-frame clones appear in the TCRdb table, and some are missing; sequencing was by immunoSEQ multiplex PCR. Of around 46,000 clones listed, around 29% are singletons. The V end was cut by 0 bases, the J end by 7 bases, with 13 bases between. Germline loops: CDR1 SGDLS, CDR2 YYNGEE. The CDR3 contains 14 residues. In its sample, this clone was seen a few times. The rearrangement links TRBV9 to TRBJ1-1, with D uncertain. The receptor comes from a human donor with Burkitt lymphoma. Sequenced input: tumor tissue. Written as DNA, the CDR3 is TGTGCCAGCAGCGTAGAGGATATAGAAGGTGAAGCTTTCTTT. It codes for CASSVEDIEGEAFF.